This is a list of T cell receptor beta chains from one sample in a study of blood T cell repertoires in COVID-19. Sequencing used immunoSEQ multiplex PCR; TCRdb keeps in-frame clones, though not all of them. This table has over 250,000 clones, around 82% appearing once. Sequencing input: peripheral blood. All receptors come from a woman in her 50s who had recovered from COVID-19. CDR3s include the opening cysteine and the closing phenylalanine or tryptophan. The order of the fields is V gene, J gene, D gene, clone size, CDR3 DNA, CDR3 protein. The D gene is left open where the match is weak. Clone size is not always given. Where it is, it says once, few, many or a class for expanded clones.

TRBV28,TRBJ1-2,.,.,TGTGCCAGCAGGACCCCTGACAGCTATGGCTACACCTTC,CASRTPDSYGYTF
TRBV3-1/TRBV3-2,TRBJ2-2,.,.,TGTGCCAGCAGCCCCGACAAGAGTTACGGGGAGCTGTTTTTT,CASSPDKSYGELFF
TRBV1,TRBJ2-7,.,.,TGCACCAGCAGCTACCCCCCGGGCGAGCAGTACTTC,CTSSYPPGEQYF
TRBV5-4,TRBJ1-1,.,.,TGTGCCAGCAGCCCCTTCCGGGGAAGTGTGAACACTGAAGCTTTCTTT,CASSPFRGSVNTEAFF
TRBV7-8,TRBJ2-7,TRBD2,.,TGTGCCAGCAGCTCTAGCGGGACGCCCCGGAACGAGCAGTACTTC,CASSSSGTPRNEQYF
TRBV24-1,TRBJ1-2,.,.,TGTGCCACCAGAGGACAGACCAGTAACTATGGCTACACCTTC,CATRGQTSNYGYTF
TRBV6-2/TRBV6-3,TRBJ2-7,.,once,TGTGCCAGCAGTTACGGCATGTACGAGCAGTACTTC,CASSYGMYEQYF
TRBV5-4,TRBJ2-3,TRBD2,.,TGTGCCAGCAGCTCTCGCGGGGGTTTGGTCACAGATACGCAGTATTTT,CASSSRGGLVTDTQYF
TRBV24-1,TRBJ2-3,TRBD2,.,TGTGCCACCAGTGACCCATTAGCGGGGGGGCAAATCGATACGCAGTATTTT,CATSDPLAGGQIDTQYF
TRBV30,TRBJ2-7,.,.,TGTGCCTGGAGTGGAACAGAGAAGCAGTACTTC,CAWSGTEKQYF
TRBV6-5,TRBJ1-5,.,.,TGTGCCAGCAGGGTTAGCAGCAATCAGCCCCAGCATTTT,CASRVSSNQPQHF
TRBV7-9,TRBJ2-5,.,few,TGTGCCAGCACCGGTGCGAGGGAGACCCAGTACTTC,CASTGARETQYF
TRBV14,TRBJ2-2,TRBD1,.,TGTGCCAGCAGCCACAATTGCTCCTACAGGGGGGAAAACACCGGGGAGCTGTTTTTT,CASSHNCSYRGENTGELFF
TRBV27,TRBJ2-7,.,.,TGTGCCAGCAGCCCAGGGACCTACGAGCAGTACTTC,CASSPGTYEQYF
TRBV5-1,TRBJ1-3,.,.,TGCGCCAGCAGCTTGGGCGGTCAGAGAGCTGGAAACACCATATATTTT,CASSLGGQRAGNTIYF
TRBV6-2/TRBV6-3,TRBJ2-4,TRBD1,.,TGTGCCAGCAGTTACACGGGGGACAGGGACATTCAGTACTTC,CASSYTGDRDIQYF
TRBV6-2/TRBV6-3,TRBJ2-7,.,.,TGTGCCAGCAGTAAACAGGGAGGGTACGAGCAGTACTTC,CASSKQGGYEQYF
TRBV6-2/TRBV6-3,TRBJ2-1,TRBD2,.,TGTGCCAGCAGTCGTGGACTAGCGGGGGGTTATGAGCAGTTCTTC,CASSRGLAGGYEQFF
TRBV19,TRBJ2-3,.,.,TGTGCCAGTAGTAAAACCAACCGGCGACAGGGCACAGATACGCAGTATTTT,CASSKTNRRQGTDTQYF
TRBV3-1/TRBV3-2,TRBJ1-2,TRBD1,.,TGTGCCAGCAGCCAGGGACAGAATTCTGGCTACACCTTC,CASSQGQNSGYTF
TRBV28,TRBJ2-1,.,.,TGTGCCAGCAGTTTGTCTAGAACAGGGAATGAGCAGTTCTTC,CASSLSRTGNEQFF
TRBV27,TRBJ1-6,.,.,TGTGCCAGCAGTTTCAGCGGGCTGAATTCACCCCTCCACTTT,CASSFSGLNSPLHF
TRBV5-1,TRBJ2-3,TRBD2,.,TGCGCCAGCAGCTGGGGGATTAGCGGGGGGACCACAGATACGCAGTATTTT,CASSWGISGGTTDTQYF
TRBV14,TRBJ2-1,.,once,TGTGCCAGCAGCCAAGCTAGAAACAATGAGCAGTTCTTC,CASSQARNNEQFF
TRBV4-2,TRBJ1-5,.,.,TGTGCCAGCAGCCCTTGGACAGACGGCAATCAGCCCCAGCATTTT,CASSPWTDGNQPQHF
TRBV12-3/TRBV12-4,TRBJ1-1,.,.,TGTGCCAGCAGCACAGGGCGAGAAGCTTTCTTT,CASSTGREAFF
TRBV28,TRBJ1-5,.,.,TGTGCCAGCAGCACAGTTGCGGGTAGCAATCAGCCCCAGCATTTT,CASSTVAGSNQPQHF
TRBV18,TRBJ1-2,.,.,TGTGCCAGCTCGCCTCGACAGGCGCCAAACTATGGCTACACCTTC,CASSPRQAPNYGYTF
TRBV29-1,TRBJ2-7,TRBD2,.,TGCAGCGCCGGGGGGGCCCGGTTGGATCAGTACTTC,CSAGGARLDQYF
TRBV27,TRBJ2-1,.,.,TGTGCCAGCAAGGAGGGCGGCAATGAGCAGTTCTTC,CASKEGGNEQFF
TRBV7-6,TRBJ2-2,TRBD2,.,TGTGCCAGCAGCTTCCCCGGGACTAGCGGGTTTTCGAACACCGGGGAGCTGTTTTTT,CASSFPGTSGFSNTGELFF
TRBV6-6,TRBJ1-1,.,.,TGTGCCAGCAGTTATGGGGGGGGCACTGAAGCTTTCTTT,CASSYGGGTEAFF
TRBV6-1,TRBJ2-7,.,.,TGTGCCAGCAGTGAAACGTCTCGCCTTAGCTCCTACGAGCAGTACTTC,CASSETSRLSSYEQYF
TRBV24-1,TRBJ1-5,TRBD1,.,TGTGCCACCAGTGCCGGGACAGCCAATTATCAGCCCCAGCATTTT,CATSAGTANYQPQHF
TRBV4-2,TRBJ1-5,TRBD1,.,TGTGCCAGCAGCCAAGGACTCCCGGGACAGGGAGGGAATCAGCTCCAGCATTTT,CASSQGLPGQGGNQLQHF
TRBV7-3,TRBJ2-5,TRBD2,.,TGTGCCAGCAGCTTATTCGGGACTAGCGGGCAAGAGACCCAGTACTTC,CASSLFGTSGQETQYF
TRBV4-2,TRBJ2-1,TRBD2,.,TGTGCCAGCAGCCAAGAGTTGGCGGGAGGTCAAAACAATGAGCAGTTCTTC,CASSQELAGGQNNEQFF
TRBV9,TRBJ1-2,.,.,TGTGCCAGCAGCGTAGCTGGAACAGAAAATCACCTGTACCCCAACTATGGCTACACCTTC,CASSVAGTENHLYPNYGYTF
TRBV27,TRBJ2-5,.,.,TGTGCCAGCAGTCCCATGACTGCCGAGACCCAGTACTTC,CASSPMTAETQYF
TRBV5-5,TRBJ1-5,TRBD1,few,TGTGCCAGCAGCCAAATCGGGACAGTTGGAAATCAGCCCCAGCATTTT,CASSQIGTVGNQPQHF
TRBV4-2,TRBJ1-1,.,.,TGTGCCAGCAGCCTCCCCGGGGTTAACACTGAAGCTTTCTTT,CASSLPGVNTEAFF
TRBV7-2,TRBJ2-1,TRBD2,.,TGTGCCAGCAGCCCAAGTCTAGCGGGGGGACAGCAGTTCTTC,CASSPSLAGGQQFF
TRBV7-9,TRBJ2-3,TRBD2,.,TGTGCCGGCAGGGGCGGGAGGGTCACAGATACGCAGTATTTT,CAGRGGRVTDTQYF
TRBV7-2,TRBJ2-1,.,.,TGTGCCAGCAGCTCCCGTAATGGCCCTGAGCAGTTCTTC,CASSSRNGPEQFF
TRBV28,TRBJ1-1,.,few,TGTGCCAGCACCTTACCACAGGGCACTGAAGCTTTCTTT,CASTLPQGTEAFF
TRBV4-3,TRBJ2-7,.,.,TGCGCCAGCAGCCAACAAGGCTGGGCCCCCAGCTACGAGCAGTACTTC,CASSQQGWAPSYEQYF
TRBV19,TRBJ2-7,.,.,TGTGCCAGTCCGTCCCAGCAGTACTTC,CASPSQQYF
TRBV6-6,TRBJ1-6,.,.,TGTGCCAGCAGTTACGCAGAGCGAAATTCACCCCTTCACTTT,CASSYAERNSPLHF
TRBV19,TRBJ1-2,TRBD1,.,TGTGCCAGTACCCATACAGGGGTGGGCTACACCTTC,CASTHTGVGYTF
TRBV6-5,TRBJ2-7,.,.,TGTGCCAGCAGCTCCCCTCAGGGCTACGAGCAGTACTTC,CASSSPQGYEQYF
TRBV28,TRBJ2-3,TRBD2,.,TGTGCCAGCAGTTTCCCACTCGGGCAGGGAGGGGCAGATACGCAGTATTTT,CASSFPLGQGGADTQYF
TRBV25-1,TRBJ2-5,TRBD1,.,TGTGCCAGCAGTGCGGGGACAGCAACCCAAGAGACCCAGTACTTC,CASSAGTATQETQYF
TRBV3-1/TRBV3-2,TRBJ2-1,TRBD2,.,TGTGCCAGCAGCCCCGGACTAGCGGGAGTTGTGTTCTTC,CASSPGLAGVVFF
TRBV28,TRBJ2-1,TRBD2,.,TGTGCCAGCAGTTTAAGGACGGGGGGGCCATACAATGAGCAGTTCTTC,CASSLRTGGPYNEQFF
TRBV12-3/TRBV12-4,TRBJ2-5,.,.,TGTGCCAGCAGGAAGGCACCAGGGACCCAGTACTTC,CASRKAPGTQYF
TRBV7-7,TRBJ2-7,.,few,TGTGCCAGCAGCTTAGCGCCGGGGACCTACGAGCAGTACTTC,CASSLAPGTYEQYF
TRBV18,TRBJ2-2,TRBD2,.,TGTGCCAGCTCACCACCGTCTAGCGGGAGCACCACCGGGGAGCTGTTTTTT,CASSPPSSGSTTGELFF
TRBV3-1/TRBV3-2,TRBJ1-4,.,.,TGTGCCAGCAGAAGACAGGCTGGGATCGGTGAAAAACTGTTTTTT,CASRRQAGIGEKLFF
TRBV27,TRBJ1-5,.,.,TGTGCCAGCAGTTTATTTGGACAGAATCAGCCCCAGCATTTT,CASSLFGQNQPQHF
TRBV6-5,TRBJ2-3,TRBD2,.,TGTGCCAGCAGTTACTCGGGTAGTAGCGGGAATACGCAGTATTTT,CASSYSGSSGNTQYF